This TCR delta chain was identified in a study of DNA immune sequencing with unique molecular identifiers (dated by TCRdb to between 2020 and 2021). About the investigation overall: Immunomagnetic cell separation was used to enrich gammadelta T cells from buffy coats, and the genomic DNA of the enriched gammadelta T cells was sequenced. Fluorescence-activated cell sorting was used to enrich gammadelta T cells from the PBMC of around 10 healthy individuals. In the comparison of enriched versus non-enriched samples, 90 to 100 ng of enriched gammadelta T-cell DNA and around 0.96 ug of non-enriched PBMC DNA were sequenced. The study developed and validated an ultrasensitive DNA-based TRD repertoire sequencing method using PCR-introduced unique molecular identifiers. The method was validated on synthetic reference molecules and on blood samples from healthy individuals. All donors were healthy individuals, and some ten of the donors were profiled using sorted gammadelta T cells from peripheral blood. On the study overall, not on this receptor specifically: TRD repertoire diversity differed among healthy donors, and several donors were highly oligoclonal, with the top 5 clonotypes making up more than half of productive molecules. Novel TRD sequences not targeted by the primers cannot be detected with the primer-based approach.

The sample holds a few counts of this clone. No cognate antigen has been identified for it. Per-nucleotide qualities are absent, and no much larger clonotype sits a single base away. The library was obtained by multiplex PCR. Genomic DNA was amplified with a 32-plex assay using primers for all 8 TRDV and 4 TRDJ genes covering the CDR3. A 12-nucleotide UMI was added during roughly 3 barcoding PCR cycles, followed by a second PCR with Illumina adapter primers. Libraries were purified with AMPure XP beads and quality-checked on a Fragment Analyzer with the HS NGS Fragment kit. Sequencing used an Illumina MiniSeq mid-output kit with around 22% PhiX and 150 cycles of paired-end reads. On the authors' methods: MIGEC version 1.2.9 was used to process the reads, grouping reads by UMI and building error-corrected consensus sequences. Post-processing used modified VDJtools version 1.2.1 scripts and the tcR R package. Clones were re-identified by TCRdb from the public reads with CATT, and rows with the same DNA were merged. Clone size and V and J calls follow TCRdb, not the original study. This sample gives approximately 2,500 delta-chain clones in total; roughly 8.4% of them show up just once. The leading ten clones occupy roughly half of the sample.

Source material: gamma-delta T cells enriched from blood buffy coat, or unenriched PBMCs (not recorded which). The TCR was taken from a human donor in good health.

The CDR3 reads CACDPLISLGDIPYTDKLIF. The DNA sequence reads TGTGCCTGTGACCCCTTGATTTCGCTGGGGGATATCCCCTACACCGATAAACTCATCTTT. The chain links TRDV2 with TRDJ1; TRDD3 lines up with 10 middle nucleotides. Here V drops 3 bases and J drops 0 bases, and the junction holds 18 bases not matched to any gene. CDR1 and CDR2 were assigned from the germline V gene as GEAIGNYY and EKD. The CDR3 numbers 20 residues from cysteine through phenylalanine. Only the CDR3 DNA stays, 60 bases, in frame from base 1.